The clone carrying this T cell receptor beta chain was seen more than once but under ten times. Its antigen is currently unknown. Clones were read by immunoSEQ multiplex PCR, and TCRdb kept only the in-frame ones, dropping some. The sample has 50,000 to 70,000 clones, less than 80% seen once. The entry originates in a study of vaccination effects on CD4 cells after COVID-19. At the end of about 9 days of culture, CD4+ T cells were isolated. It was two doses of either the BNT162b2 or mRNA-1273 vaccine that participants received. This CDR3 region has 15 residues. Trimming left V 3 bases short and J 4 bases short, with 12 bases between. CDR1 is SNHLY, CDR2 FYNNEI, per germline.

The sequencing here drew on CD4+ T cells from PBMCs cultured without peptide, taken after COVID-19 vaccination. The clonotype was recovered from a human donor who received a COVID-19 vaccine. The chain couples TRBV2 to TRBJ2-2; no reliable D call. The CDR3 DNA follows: TGTGCCAGCAGTGATCAGGCGCCGGGCACCGGGGAGCTGTTTTTT. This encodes CASSDQAPGTGELFF.